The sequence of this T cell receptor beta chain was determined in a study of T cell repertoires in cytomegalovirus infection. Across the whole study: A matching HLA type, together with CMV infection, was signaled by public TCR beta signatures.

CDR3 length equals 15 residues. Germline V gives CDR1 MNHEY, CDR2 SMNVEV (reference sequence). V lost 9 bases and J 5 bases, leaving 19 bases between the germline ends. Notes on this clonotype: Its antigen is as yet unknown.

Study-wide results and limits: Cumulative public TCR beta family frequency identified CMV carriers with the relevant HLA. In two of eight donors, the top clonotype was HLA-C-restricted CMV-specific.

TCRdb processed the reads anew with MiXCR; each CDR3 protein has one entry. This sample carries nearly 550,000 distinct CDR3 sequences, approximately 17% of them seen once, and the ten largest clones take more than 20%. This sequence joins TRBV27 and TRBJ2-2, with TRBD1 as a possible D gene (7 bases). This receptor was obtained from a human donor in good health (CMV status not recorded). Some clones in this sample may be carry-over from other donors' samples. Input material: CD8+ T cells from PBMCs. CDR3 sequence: CASRSVTGRTGELFF. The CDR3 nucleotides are TGTGCCAGTCGGTCCGTGACAGGGAGGACCGGGGAGCTGTTTTTT.